This passage covers 32 T cell receptor beta chains from one sample sequenced in a study of T cells after yellow fever vaccination (dated by TCRdb to between 2018 and 2021). The library came from 5' RACE. Sequencing took place on an Illumina HiSeq 2500. TCRdb handled the public reads itself, with Q25 trimming in fastp and clone calling in MiXCR, and kept productive beta chains. Identical CDR3 proteins give one entry, which carries the most common genes and DNA. Across this sample there are roughly 500,000 distinct CDR3 sequences, with 15% to 20% seen only once. The ten largest clones add up to about 13% of the sample. The treatment or condition label here, explained by the study, means: live attenuated yellow fever vaccine strain. This specimen consisted of PBMCs, obtained 15 days after the yellow fever booster vaccination. These receptors originate from a man between 25 and 39 years old who received the YFV17D yellow fever vaccine.

This chain joins TRBV7-8 and TRBJ2-1; 10 bases are shared with TRBD2. The trim removed 3 bases at V and 5 bases at J, leaving 4 bases unmatched. Germline V gene data show CDR1 as SGHVS and CDR2 as FQNEAQ. This CDR3 region has 15 residues. CDR3 loop: CASSFLAGVNNEQFF. DNA for the CDR3: TGTGCCAGCAGCTTTCTAGCGGGAGTCAACAATGAGCAGTTCTTC.

This clonotype appeared a few times. The chain uses TRBV20-1 and TRBJ2-7, with unresolved D. V lost 5 bases and J lost 3, with 14 bases in between. This CDR3 is built from 13 residues. Germline V gene sequence: CDR1 DFQATT, CDR2 SNEGSKA (reference sequence). The DNA for the CDR3 is TGCAGTGCTCCCGCCTTCGAACTCTACGAGCAGTACTTC. Translating it yields CSAPAFELYEQYF.

DNA of the CDR3: TGCAGTGCTAGAGTCTGGGGCAGTGATGAAAAACTGTTTTTT. Protein sequence: CSARVWGSDEKLFF. The rearrangement joins TRBV20-1 to TRBJ1-4; D is perhaps TRBD1 (5 bases). This CDR3 has 14 residues. Trimming took 1 base from V and 6 from J, leaving 12 bases between them. Germline V gene sequence: CDR1 DFQATT, CDR2 SNEGSKA (reference sequence).

The gene calls are TRBV9 and TRBJ2-2, with D uncertain. The CDR3 has 9 amino acids. Germline CDR1 SGDLS, CDR2 YYNGEE. Trimming took off 7 bases at V and 11 bases at J, with 6 bases between the two ends. The CDR3 region has the DNA TGTGCCAGCCTACTCGAGCTGTTTTTT. Its translation: CASLLELFF.

The table lists this clonotype with a few counts. The chain couples TRBV20-1 to TRBJ2-1; D unresolved. The germline CDR1 and CDR2 sequences are DFQATT and SNEGSKA (reference sequence). V was pared by 3 bases and J by 7 bases, with 13 bases between. The CDR3 sequence is 13 residues long. CDR3 residues: CSASSTARNEQFF. CDR3 coding DNA: TGCAGTGCTAGCTCGACGGCCCGAAATGAGCAGTTCTTC.

This clonotype has just a few counts. The chain joins TRBV6-2 or TRBV6-3 to TRBJ2-7, with 10 bases that match TRBD2. J lost 6 bases, V lost 6 bases, and 8 bases had no gene match. CDR3 length: 14 amino acids. The germline CDR1 and CDR2 sequences are MNHEY and SVGEGT. The CDR3 bases are TGTGCCAGCAGAGTAGCGGGAGGCTCGGGCGAGCAGTACTTC. Its protein is CASRVAGGSGEQYF.

The CDR3, as DNA: TGCGCCAGCGTCGGACTAGCGGAGAACACCGGGGAGCTGTTTTTT. Its protein is CASVGLAENTGELFF. The chain carries TRBV5-1 and TRBJ2-2, with 10 bases aligning to TRBD2. The CDR3 sequence is 15 residues long. Germline loops: CDR1 SGHRS, CDR2 YFSETQ. Trimming at V came to 7 bases and at J to 1 base, leaving 4 bases not matched to a gene.

This clonotype was observed at least ten times. The chain links TRBV7-8 to TRBJ2-5; 13 nucleotides match TRBD2. V lost 1 base and J lost 5; bases outside the gene matches: 10. The CDR3 has 18 amino acids. Looked up from germline, CDR1 is SGHVS and CDR2 is FQNEAQ. The DNA of the CDR3 is TGTGCCAGCAGCTTAGACTCCAGGACTAGCGGGAGACGCGAGACCCAGTACTTC. Translating gives CASSLDSRTSGRRETQYF.

There are a few counts of this clonotype. This chain connects TRBV7-2 to TRBJ2-7, with D perhaps given as TRBD1 or TRBD2 (5 bases each). The CDR3 is made up of 15 amino acids. The germline gives CDR1 SGHTA, CDR2 FQGNSA. Trimming pared 5 bases from V and 2 bases from J, leaving 16 bases between. This CDR3 is CASSTPGTATYEQYF. The CDR3 bases are TGTGCCAGCAGCACCCCCGGGACGGCTACCTACGAGCAGTACTTC.

This chain joins TRBV7-8 and TRBJ2-7, with D uncertain. There are 13 residues in the CDR3. The germline V gene has CDR1 SGHVS and CDR2 FQNEAQ. Deletions cut 1 base from V and 3 bases from J, with 7 bases between. CDR3 in DNA: TGTGCCAGCAGCTTAGTCGTAGGCTACGAGCAGTACTTC. This encodes CASSLVVGYEQYF.

V is TRBV4-3 and J is TRBJ2-5, with D possibly being TRBD2 (6 bases). The germline CDR1 and CDR2 sequences are LGHNA and YSLEER. This CDR3 is built from 14 residues. V shed 3 bases and J shed 5 bases, with 13 bases lying between them. CDR3 protein: CASSHSNGRETQYF. CDR3 DNA: TGCGCCAGCAGCCACAGCAATGGGAGGGAGACCCAGTACTTC.

The chain links TRBV5-1 to TRBJ1-5, with TRBD1 matching over 9 bases. Losses at the gene ends were 4 bases for V and 7 bases for J; bases not matched to a gene: 9. The CDR3 is made up of 15 amino acids. The germline CDR1 and CDR2 sequences are SGHRS and YFSETQ. Here the CDR3 reads CASSLTGTGNQPQHF. The CDR3 DNA is TGCGCCAGCAGCCTAACCGGGACAGGGAACCAGCCCCAGCATTTT.

This clonotype was counted at least ten times. The V gene is TRBV12-3 or TRBV12-4, the J gene TRBJ2-5; 9 bases line up with TRBD1. Trimming took 6 bases from V and 5 from J; bases not matched to a gene: 7. CDR3 size: 14 residues. This CDR3 reads CASRWGTGRETQYF. CDR3 coding DNA: TGTGCCAGCAGATGGGGGACAGGGCGTGAGACCCAGTACTTC.

The chain has TRBV7-6 and TRBJ1-4, with D tentatively TRBD1 (5 bases). CDR1 and CDR2 from the germline V gene are SGHVS and FNYEAQ. V shed 0 bases and J shed 2 bases, with 13 bases lying between them. There are 17 residues in the CDR3. The CDR3 nucleotides are TGTGCCAGCAGCTTAGCGTCCGGGGGGATCACTAATGAAAAACTGTTTTTT. Protein: CASSLASGGITNEKLFF.

This clonotype was counted a few times. This sequence joins TRBV9 and TRBJ2-5; a weak D match, TRBD1 (5 bases). Germline V gives CDR1 SGDLS, CDR2 YYNGEE. Trimming shortened V by 5 bases and J by 4 bases, and 21 bases separated the two germline ends. The CDR3 is 16 amino acids. CDR3 DNA sequence: TGTGCCAGCAGTTTTTCCGGGCGGAGACAGCTAGAGACCCAGTACTTC. Translated: CASSFSGRRQLETQYF.

The chain is built from TRBV9 and TRBJ2-7; TRBD1 matches 9 bases. Losses at the gene ends were 3 bases for V and 4 bases for J; bases not matched to a gene: 8. CDR1 SGDLS and CDR2 YYNGEE come from the germline V gene. The CDR3 contains 15 residues. The CDR3 nucleotides read TGTGCCAGCAGCGAACAGGACAGGGGATGGTACGAGCAGTACTTC. Its translation is CASSEQDRGWYEQYF.

J is TRBJ2-7 and V is TRBV14; no definite D call. With 3 bases removed from V and 5 bases from J, the gap between germline ends came to 5 bases. Germline V gene sequence: CDR1 SGHDN, CDR2 FVKESK. This CDR3 region has 11 residues. CDR3 DNA: TGTGCCAGCAGCCAGAGGCACGAGCAGTACTTC. Residues: CASSQRHEQYF.

The chain combines TRBV6-1 with TRBJ1-3; unclear D gene. There are 14 residues in the CDR3. Germline V gene lookup returns CDR1 MNHNS and CDR2 SASEGT. V was clipped by 9 bases and J by 0 bases, with 12 bases between them. CDR3 coding DNA: TGTGCCAGTGGGTTGACCGTCTCTGGAAACACCATATATTTT. It specifies CASGLTVSGNTIYF.

The chain carries TRBV4-2 and TRBJ2-7; no clear D. Germline assignment: CDR1 LGHNA and CDR2 YNFKEQ. V lost 3 bases and J lost 4, with 10 bases in between. The CDR3 runs to 13 residues. The CDR3 nucleotides are TGTGCCAGCAGCCAGCTTTTGGGTTACGAGCAGTACTTC. This gives the protein CASSQLLGYEQYF.

As for this clonotype: One end of the junction varies from germline; a read error may be responsible. The rearrangement links TRBV6-2 or TRBV6-3 to TRBJ1-5; perhaps TRBD1 as D (5 bases). CDR1 is MNHEY, CDR2 SVGEGT, per germline. The CDR3 runs to 15 residues. Here the CDR3 reads CASSKGDRSNQPQHF. Written as DNA, the CDR3 is TGCGCCAGCAGTAAAGGGGATCGGAGCAATCAGCCCCAGCATTTT.

A few counts support this clonotype. The J gene is TRBJ2-5, the V gene TRBV3-1; D uncertain. The CDR3 runs 13 residues. The germline CDR1 and CDR2 sequences are LGHDT and YNNKEL (reference sequence). V shed 3 bases and J shed 4 bases, with 9 bases lying between them. The CDR3 here is CASSHFLGETQYF. DNA for the CDR3: TGTGCCAGCAGCCACTTCTTGGGAGAGACCCAGTACTTC.

CDR3 protein: CASSSSGGTSYNEQFF. DNA of the CDR3: TGTGCCAGCAGCTCGTCCGGGGGCACGTCCTACAATGAGCAGTTCTTC. The genes are TRBV7-2 and TRBJ2-1; tentatively, D is TRBD1 or TRBD2 (6 bases each). This CDR3 has 16 amino acids. V was pared by 4 bases and J by 1 base, with 14 bases between. Germline CDR1 is SGHTA and CDR2 is FQGNSA.

This clonotype was counted between two and nine times. The chain combines TRBV11-2 with TRBJ2-7; weak D call: TRBD2 (6 bases). Germline V CDR1 and CDR2: SGHAT, FQNNGV. The V and J ends lost 3 bases and 3 bases respectively, with 15 bases between them. The CDR3 runs 15 residues. The CDR3 spells CASSFGGGADYEQYF. Here the CDR3 DNA reads TGTGCCAGCAGCTTCGGTGGAGGGGCGGACTACGAGCAGTACTTC.

The sample holds a few counts of this clonotype. The V and J genes are TRBV5-1 and TRBJ2-7; the match to TRBD2 covers 11 bases. This CDR3 spans 14 amino acids. Trimming cost V 4 bases and J 4 bases; bases outside gene matches: 4. Germline lookup yields CDR1 SGHRS and CDR2 YFSETQ. The CDR3 reads CASSVTSGVYEQYF. The CDR3 DNA is TGCGCCAGCAGCGTGACTAGCGGGGTTTACGAGCAGTACTTC.

The chain has TRBV20-1 and TRBJ2-5; tentatively, D is TRBD2 (6 bases). Trimming took 1 base from V and 1 from J, leaving 10 bases between them. Germline lookup yields CDR1 DFQATT and CDR2 SNEGSKA (reference sequence). CDR3 length: 14 residues. The CDR3 region is CSARVLAPQETQYF. CDR3 DNA sequence: TGCAGTGCTAGAGTCCTAGCGCCCCAAGAGACCCAGTACTTC.

The chain is built from TRBV18 and TRBJ1-1; D gene uncertain. V was shortened by 4 bases and J by 11 bases, with 29 bases between the two germline ends. The CDR3 sequence is 17 residues long. Germline V lookup: CDR1 KGHSH, CDR2 LQKENI. This CDR3 is CASSRLLPGYSSLDAFF. The CDR3 nucleotides read TGTGCCAGCTCACGTTTGTTGCCAGGTTACTCGTCCCTCGATGCTTTCTTT.

This clonotype was detected a few times. The chain couples TRBV7-2 to TRBJ2-3, with no clear D. V was trimmed by 2 bases and J by 4 bases, leaving 7 bases between them. Germline values: CDR1 SGHTA, CDR2 FQGNSA. The CDR3 spans 13 residues. CDR3 nucleotides: TGTGCCAGCAGCTTATTCGGCTCAGATACGCAGTATTTT. Residues: CASSLFGSDTQYF.

The DNA for the CDR3 is TGTGCCAGCAGTTTAAGCGGTAGCACCTACGAGCAGTACTTC. Translated, it gives CASSLSGSTYEQYF. The V and J genes are TRBV12-3 or TRBV12-4 and TRBJ2-7, with a possible D match to TRBD2 (5 bases). The CDR3 spans 14 residues. Trimming pared 2 bases from V and 2 bases from J, leaving 10 bases between.

J is TRBJ2-1 and V is TRBV19; 7 bases agree with TRBD2. CDR3 size: 15 residues. With 1 base clipped from V and 3 bases from J, the junction kept 3 bases outside the gene matches. Germline CDR1 and CDR2: LNHDA and SQIVND (reference sequence). CDR3 loop: CASSIAGGIYNEQFF. The CDR3 nucleotides are TGTGCCAGTAGTATAGCGGGAGGTATCTACAATGAGCAGTTCTTC.

This clonotype was recorded a few times. The chain uses TRBV20-1 and TRBJ2-7; 14 nucleotides line up with TRBD2. After removal of 0 bases from V and 5 bases from J, the junction contained 15 bases not matched to a gene. The CDR3 is made up of 19 amino acids. CDR1 and CDR2 (germline): DFQATT, SNEGSKA (reference sequence). CDR3 loop: CSARDGGLAGVSPFHEQYF. The DNA for the CDR3 is TGCAGTGCTAGAGATGGGGGACTAGCGGGAGTATCCCCCTTTCACGAGCAGTACTTC.

V is TRBV20-1 and J is TRBJ2-7; D perhaps matches TRBD2 (5 bases). Looked up from germline, CDR1 is DFQATT and CDR2 is SNEGSKA (reference sequence). V lost 0 bases and J 0 bases, leaving 9 bases between the germline ends. This CDR3 is built from 14 residues. CDR3 protein: CSARDQSGSYEQYF. DNA for the CDR3: TGCAGTGCTAGAGATCAAAGCGGCTCCTACGAGCAGTACTTC.

This clonotype occurred a few times. J is TRBJ2-5 and V is TRBV11-2; TRBD2 matches at 14 bases. Germline V CDR1 and CDR2: SGHAT, FQNNGV. The CDR3 spans 14 residues. Trimming took 5 bases from V and 9 from J; bases not matched to a gene: 5. The CDR3 nucleotides read TGTGCCAGCAGCACGACTAGCGGGGGGGGGGCCCAGTACTTC. Translating it yields CASSTTSGGGAQYF.